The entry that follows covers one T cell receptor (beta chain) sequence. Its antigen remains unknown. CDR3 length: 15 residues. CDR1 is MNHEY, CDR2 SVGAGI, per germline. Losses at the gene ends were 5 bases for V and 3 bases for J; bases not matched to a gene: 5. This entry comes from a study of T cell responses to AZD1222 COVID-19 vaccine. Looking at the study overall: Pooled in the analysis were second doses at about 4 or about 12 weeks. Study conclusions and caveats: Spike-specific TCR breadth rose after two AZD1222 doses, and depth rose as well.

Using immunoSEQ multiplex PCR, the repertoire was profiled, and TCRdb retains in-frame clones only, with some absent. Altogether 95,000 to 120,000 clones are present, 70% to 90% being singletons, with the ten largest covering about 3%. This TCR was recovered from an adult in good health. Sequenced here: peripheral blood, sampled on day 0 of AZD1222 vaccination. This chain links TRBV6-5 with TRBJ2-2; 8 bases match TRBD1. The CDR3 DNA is TGTGCCAGCAGTACCATACAGGGGGACACCGGGGAGCTGTTTTTT. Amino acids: CASSTIQGDTGELFF.